These T cell receptor beta chains were read from a single sample in a study of cytomegalovirus exposure and HLA in healthy donors. This table comes from immunoSEQ multiplex PCR, and its TCRdb copy is limited to in-frame clones, with some not included. The repertoire consists of approximately 170,000 clones, with around 85% occurring once and the leading ten covering 2% to 2.5%. The source material was PBMCs. The source is a man aged 30 to 45 in good health and CMV-seropositive. Each CDR3 is given with its conserved first and last residue. Fields, in order: CDR3 protein, CDR3 DNA, D gene, clone size, J gene, V gene. A D gene is named only where the DNA matches it firmly. Where a row states a size, it is once, few, many or the class of an expanded clone; other rows omit it.

cdr3_aa: CASILTAGRADGYTF
cdr3_nt: TGTGCCAGCATTCTAACCGCGGGGAGGGCGGATGGCTACACCTTC
d_call: .
clone_size: once
j_call: TRBJ1-2
v_call: TRBV7-9

cdr3_aa: CASSKTPPGQGGREQYF
cdr3_nt: TGTGCCAGCTCGAAAACACCACCGGGACAGGGGGGCCGCGAGCAGTACTTC
d_call: TRBD1
clone_size: .
j_call: TRBJ2-7
v_call: TRBV18

cdr3_aa: CSVGIGQQPQHF
cdr3_nt: TGCAGCGTCGGCATAGGACAGCAGCCCCAGCATTTT
d_call: .
clone_size: .
j_call: TRBJ1-5
v_call: TRBV29-1

cdr3_aa: CASSPRQGRHYGYTF
cdr3_nt: TGTGCCAGCAGCCCCCGACAGGGACGACACTATGGCTACACCTTC
d_call: TRBD1
clone_size: .
j_call: TRBJ1-2
v_call: TRBV6-5

cdr3_aa: CASSNIRQGGYTEAFF
cdr3_nt: TGCGCCAGCAGCAACATCCGACAGGGGGGATACACTGAAGCTTTCTTT
d_call: TRBD1
clone_size: .
j_call: TRBJ1-1
v_call: TRBV4-3

cdr3_aa: CASSYHRGTNTDTQYF
cdr3_nt: TGTGCCAGCAGCTACCACAGGGGTACAAACACAGATACGCAGTATTTT
d_call: TRBD1
clone_size: .
j_call: TRBJ2-3
v_call: TRBV9

cdr3_aa: CASSLGATGDNEQFF
cdr3_nt: TGTGCCAGCAGCTTAGGTGCGACAGGGGACAATGAGCAGTTCTTC
d_call: TRBD1
clone_size: .
j_call: TRBJ2-1
v_call: TRBV7-6

cdr3_aa: CASSLGGGAGDTQYF
cdr3_nt: TGTGCTAGCAGCTTAGGCGGGGGGGCCGGGGATACGCAGTATTTT
d_call: TRBD2
clone_size: .
j_call: TRBJ2-3
v_call: TRBV7-7

cdr3_aa: CASSSRDSYNEQFF
cdr3_nt: TGTGCCAGCAGCTCACGAGACAGCTACAATGAGCAGTTCTTC
d_call: .
clone_size: .
j_call: TRBJ2-1
v_call: TRBV7-6

cdr3_aa: CSARWGVEQFF
cdr3_nt: TGCAGTGCGCGATGGGGGGTCGAGCAGTTCTTC
d_call: .
clone_size: .
j_call: TRBJ2-1
v_call: TRBV20-1

cdr3_aa: CASSMGAPNNEQFF
cdr3_nt: TGTGCCAGCAGCATGGGGGCCCCCAACAATGAGCAGTTCTTC
d_call: .
clone_size: .
j_call: TRBJ2-1
v_call: TRBV5-4

cdr3_aa: CASSSRGSGETQYF
cdr3_nt: TGCGCCAGCAGTTCAAGGGGGAGCGGAGAGACCCAGTACTTC
d_call: .
clone_size: .
j_call: TRBJ2-5
v_call: TRBV5-1

cdr3_aa: CASSFGTGGNTIYF
cdr3_nt: TGTGCCAGCAGTTTCGGAACAGGGGGAAACACCATATATTTT
d_call: .
clone_size: .
j_call: TRBJ1-3
v_call: TRBV6-5

cdr3_aa: CASSPHRTGEKLFF
cdr3_nt: TGTGCCAGCAGCCCACACCGGACAGGCGAAAAACTGTTTTTT
d_call: TRBD1
clone_size: .
j_call: TRBJ1-4
v_call: TRBV7-9

cdr3_aa: CASSEGTGVNTQYF
cdr3_nt: TGCGCCAGCAGTGAGGGGACAGGGGTAAATACGCAGTATTTT
d_call: TRBD1
clone_size: .
j_call: TRBJ2-3
v_call: TRBV10-2

cdr3_aa: CASGAGGTTYEQYF
cdr3_nt: TGCGCCAGCGGCGCTGGGGGGACCACCTACGAGCAGTACTTC
d_call: .
clone_size: .
j_call: TRBJ2-7
v_call: TRBV5-1

cdr3_aa: CASSAQGGYGYTF
cdr3_nt: TGTGCCAGCAGCGCCCAGGGCGGCTATGGCTACACCTTC
d_call: .
clone_size: .
j_call: TRBJ1-2
v_call: TRBV9

cdr3_aa: CASSQETANEQFF
cdr3_nt: TGCGCCAGCAGCCAAGAAACTGCAAATGAGCAGTTCTTC
d_call: .
clone_size: .
j_call: TRBJ2-1
v_call: TRBV4-3

cdr3_aa: CASSLTTGGPYGYTF
cdr3_nt: TGTGCCAGCAGCTTAACGACAGGGGGCCCCTATGGCTACACCTTC
d_call: TRBD1
clone_size: .
j_call: TRBJ1-2
v_call: TRBV7-2

cdr3_aa: CASSKGKRGPTDTQYF
cdr3_nt: TGTGCCAGCAGCAAAGGAAAGCGGGGGCCCACAGATACGCAGTATTTT
d_call: .
clone_size: .
j_call: TRBJ2-3
v_call: TRBV21-1

cdr3_aa: CASSLTREHSTNEKLFF
cdr3_nt: TGTGCCAGCAGTTTAACAAGGGAGCACTCAACTAATGAAAAACTGTTTTTT
d_call: .
clone_size: .
j_call: TRBJ1-4
v_call: TRBV27

cdr3_aa: CASSPGQYVGTF
cdr3_nt: TGTGCCAGCAGCCCCGGACAGTATGTTGGCACCTTC
d_call: .
clone_size: .
j_call: TRBJ1-2
v_call: TRBV5-6

cdr3_aa: CASSLGNNQPQHF
cdr3_nt: TGCGCCAGCAGCTTGGGTAACAATCAGCCCCAGCATTTT
d_call: .
clone_size: .
j_call: TRBJ1-5
v_call: TRBV5-1

cdr3_aa: CASSLLLSSYNEQFF
cdr3_nt: TGTGCCAGCAGCTTACTCCTAAGCTCCTACAATGAGCAGTTCTTC
d_call: .
clone_size: .
j_call: TRBJ2-1
v_call: TRBV7-8

cdr3_aa: CASSIQSGTGDGYTF
cdr3_nt: TGTGCCAGTAGTATCCAATCCGGGACAGGAGATGGCTACACCTTC
d_call: TRBD1
clone_size: .
j_call: TRBJ1-2
v_call: TRBV19

cdr3_aa: CASSPQDRARNEQFF
cdr3_nt: TGTGCCAGCAGCCCCCAGGACAGGGCTCGCAATGAGCAGTTCTTC
d_call: TRBD1
clone_size: .
j_call: TRBJ2-1
v_call: TRBV5-6

cdr3_aa: CASGLGTGGYEQYF
cdr3_nt: TGTGCCAGCGGTCTCGGGACAGGGGGCTACGAGCAGTACTTC
d_call: TRBD1
clone_size: .
j_call: TRBJ2-7
v_call: TRBV7-9

cdr3_aa: CASSQVTGPFGYTF
cdr3_nt: TGCGCCAGCAGCCAAGTTACAGGGCCCTTTGGCTACACCTTC
d_call: .
clone_size: few
j_call: TRBJ1-2
v_call: TRBV4-3

cdr3_aa: CASSAGTSGGQATDTQYF
cdr3_nt: TGTGCCAGCAGCGCTGGGACTAGCGGGGGGCAAGCCACAGATACGCAGTATTTT
d_call: TRBD2
clone_size: .
j_call: TRBJ2-3
v_call: TRBV7-9

cdr3_aa: CSVRYTGELFF
cdr3_nt: TGCAGTGTACGGTACACCGGGGAGCTGTTTTTT
d_call: .
clone_size: few
j_call: TRBJ2-2
v_call: TRBV20-1

cdr3_aa: CASSVYSGGANEQFF
cdr3_nt: TGTGCCAGCAGCGTATACAGCGGGGGGGCCAATGAGCAGTTCTTC
d_call: TRBD2
clone_size: .
j_call: TRBJ2-1
v_call: TRBV9

cdr3_aa: CASSLDFSRPFEQYF
cdr3_nt: TGTGCCAGCAGCTTAGATTTCTCCCGTCCTTTCGAGCAGTACTTC
d_call: .
clone_size: .
j_call: TRBJ2-7
v_call: TRBV11-2

cdr3_aa: CASSSGAGDNYGYTF
cdr3_nt: TGTGCCAGCAGCTCCGGGGCAGGGGATAACTATGGCTACACCTTC
d_call: .
clone_size: .
j_call: TRBJ1-2
v_call: TRBV13

cdr3_aa: CASSLQGGGANVLTF
cdr3_nt: TGTGCCAGCAGCTTACAGGGCGGTGGGGCCAACGTCCTGACTTTC
d_call: .
clone_size: .
j_call: TRBJ2-6
v_call: TRBV7-6

cdr3_aa: CASGVGGTVMSYGYTF
cdr3_nt: TGTGCCAGCGGTGTGGGTGGGACAGTGATGAGCTATGGCTACACCTTC
d_call: TRBD1
clone_size: .
j_call: TRBJ1-2
v_call: TRBV5-4

cdr3_aa: CAISASEAVNEKLFF
cdr3_nt: TGTGCCATCAGTGCCTCCGAGGCGGTTAACGAAAAACTGTTTTTT
d_call: .
clone_size: .
j_call: TRBJ1-4
v_call: TRBV10-3

cdr3_aa: CASSAVPSSYEQYF
cdr3_nt: TGCGCCAGCAGCGCAGTCCCTTCGTCCTACGAGCAGTACTTC
d_call: .
clone_size: .
j_call: TRBJ2-7
v_call: TRBV4-3

cdr3_aa: CASSSGGGFQETQYF
cdr3_nt: TGTGCCAGCAGTTCCGGGGGGGGTTTCCAAGAGACCCAGTACTTC
d_call: TRBD2
clone_size: .
j_call: TRBJ2-5
v_call: TRBV6-5

cdr3_aa: CASSSSGNTDTQYF
cdr3_nt: TGTGCCAGCAGCTCTAGCGGGAACACAGATACGCAGTATTTT
d_call: TRBD2
clone_size: .
j_call: TRBJ2-3
v_call: TRBV6-5

cdr3_aa: CSVVGEGNQPQHF
cdr3_nt: TGCAGCGTTGTAGGGGAAGGCAATCAGCCCCAGCATTTT
d_call: .
clone_size: .
j_call: TRBJ1-5
v_call: TRBV29-1

cdr3_aa: CASSLGGQGDEQFF
cdr3_nt: TGTGCCAGCAGCTTAGGAGGACAGGGAGATGAGCAGTTCTTC
d_call: TRBD1
clone_size: .
j_call: TRBJ2-1
v_call: TRBV11-3